These 7 T cell receptor beta chains came from one sample sequenced in a study of shared clonotypes between healthy human individuals (dated by TCRdb to 2018 to 2021). Library preparation used the immunoSEQ multiplex PCR assay. Drawn from immuneACCESS, this table holds only the in-frame rearrangements with V and J called that TCRdb kept. Clones are partly lost; checked studies trace under half to an unresolved V gene and leave the rest unexplained. The sample table records just over 2,000,000 clones; roughly 94% of these occur just once. The ten largest make up 0.13% of the sample. Material: naive CD4+ T cells sorted from blood. The cell subset or site label corresponds to: CD45RA+ positively selected. These receptors were taken from a man between 18 and 29 years old in good health.

V is TRBV7-2 and J is TRBJ2-2, with D hard to call. V lost 3 bases and J 3 bases, leaving 5 bases between the germline ends. Germline lookup yields CDR1 SGHTA and CDR2 FQGNSA. The CDR3 spans 13 residues. The CDR3 protein is CASSFRYTGELFF. The CDR3 region has the DNA TGTGCCAGCAGCTTTAGATACACCGGGGAGCTGTTTTTT.

This sequence joins TRBV30 and TRBJ2-1; 7 bases fit TRBD2. The V gene end was trimmed by 4 bases and the J gene end by 4 bases; junction bases not matched to a gene: 7. Germline V gene data show CDR1 as GTSNPN and CDR2 as SVGIG (reference sequence). This CDR3 has 14 residues. CDR3 coding DNA: TGTGCCTGGACCCAGCGGGGACTTTACAATGAGCAGTTCTTC. Its protein product is CAWTQRGLYNEQFF.

The rearrangement uses TRBV10-2 and TRBJ2-2; weak D call: TRBD1 (6 bases). V dropped 4 bases and J dropped 3 bases, with 9 bases sitting between them. Germline V gene data show CDR1 as WSHSY and CDR2 as SAAADI. The CDR3 runs 14 residues. This chain's CDR3 is CASSGTGYTGELFF. CDR3 in DNA: TGCGCCAGCAGTGGTACAGGGTACACCGGGGAGCTGTTTTTT.

This rearrangement joins TRBV5-1 to TRBJ2-1, with 7 bases fitting TRBD2. There are 18 residues in the CDR3. V gave up 1 base and J gave up 2 bases; unmatched junction bases: 12. Per the germline V gene, CDR1 is SGHRS and CDR2 is YFSETQ. The CDR3 sequence: CASSLNSPASGTYNEQFF. CDR3 in DNA: TGCGCCAGCAGCTTGAACTCTCCGGCTAGCGGTACCTACAATGAGCAGTTCTTC.

The chain joins TRBV27 to TRBJ2-7; D is possibly TRBD1 (7 bases). Deletions cut 8 bases from V and 3 bases from J, with 17 bases between. The germline V gene encodes CDR1 MNHEY and CDR2 SMNVEV (reference sequence). There are 14 residues in the CDR3. Written as DNA, the CDR3 is TGTGCCAGCCGCGGGACAGTGGGGGACTACGAGCAGTACTTC. It encodes CASRGTVGDYEQYF.

The chain carries TRBV28 and TRBJ1-3; D is perhaps TRBD1 (6 bases). V was pared by 6 bases and J by 3 bases, with 15 bases between. In germline, CDR1 is MDHEN, CDR2 SYDVKM. The CDR3 is made up of 15 amino acids. CDR3 sequence: CASSPDRFYGNTIYF. Here the CDR3 DNA reads TGTGCCAGCAGCCCGGACAGATTTTATGGAAACACCATATATTTT.

The gene calls are TRBV19 and TRBJ2-3; TRBD1 matches 7 bases. The CDR3 is made up of 15 amino acids. The V segment lost 6 bases and the J segment 5 bases; nucleotides outside the gene matches: 11. Germline-derived CDR1 and CDR2 are LNHDA and SQIVND (reference sequence). The chain's CDR3 is CASSPLRQGRDTQYF. The CDR3 DNA follows: TGTGCCAGTAGCCCTCTTAGACAGGGCAGAGATACGCAGTATTTT. The complete variable domain, with remaining parts taken from reference TRBV19 and TRBJ2-3, reads DGGITQSPKYLFRKEGQNVTLSCEQNLNHDAMYWYRQDPGQGLRLIYYSQIVNDFQKGDIAEGYSVSREKKESFPLTVTSAQKNPTAFYLCASSPLRQGRDTQYFGPGTRLTVL.